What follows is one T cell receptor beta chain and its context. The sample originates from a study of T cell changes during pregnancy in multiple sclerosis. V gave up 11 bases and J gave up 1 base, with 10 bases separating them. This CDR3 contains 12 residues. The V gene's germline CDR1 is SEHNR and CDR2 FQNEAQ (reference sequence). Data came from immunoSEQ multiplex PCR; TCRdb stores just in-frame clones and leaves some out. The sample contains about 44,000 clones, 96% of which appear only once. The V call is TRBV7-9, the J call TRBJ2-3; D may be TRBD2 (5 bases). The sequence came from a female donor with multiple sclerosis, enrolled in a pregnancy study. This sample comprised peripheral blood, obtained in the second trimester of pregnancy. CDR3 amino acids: CAALSGTDTQYF. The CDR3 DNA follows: TGTGCCGCCCTTAGCGGCACAGATACGCAGTATTTT.